The 23 T cell receptor beta chains presented below share a single source sample, sequenced in a study of shared clonotypes between healthy human individuals. CD8 cells classed as naive were CD45RO-negative and positively selected for CCR7, excluding terminally differentiated effector memory CD45RA+ cells. Clones were read by immunoSEQ multiplex PCR, and TCRdb kept only the in-frame ones, dropping some. This sample has around 2,100,000 clones, with over 85% found just once. Material for sequencing was naive CD8+ T cells sorted from blood. The receptor source for this set is a man between 18 and 35 years old in good health.

The chain has TRBV7-9 and TRBJ2-3; 7 bases agree with TRBD2. The length of the CDR3 is 17 residues. The V gene's germline CDR1 is SEHNR and CDR2 FQNEAQ (reference sequence). Germline trimming cut 0 bases from V and 0 bases from J; bases unmatched to any gene: 6. CDR3 in DNA: TGTGCCAGCAGCTTAGCACTGGGAGGGCTCAGCACAGATACGCAGTATTTT. Translated, it gives CASSLALGGLSTDTQYF.

The rearrangement uses TRBV13 and TRBJ2-1, with D unresolved. Germline CDR1 reads PRHDT; CDR2 reads FYEKMQ (reference sequence). The CDR3 totals 14 residues. V gave up 5 bases and J gave up 9 bases, with 17 bases separating them. The CDR3 region is CASSTGQGRTEQFF. The CDR3 coding sequence is TGTGCCAGCAGCACTGGGCAAGGGCGCACTGAGCAGTTCTTC.

The rearrangement joins TRBV6-1 to TRBJ2-1; D is perhaps TRBD2 (6 bases). Germline lookup yields CDR1 MNHNS and CDR2 SASEGT. The CDR3 is made up of 18 amino acids. Deletions cut 0 bases from V and 4 bases from J, with 19 bases between. This CDR3 is CASSEAGGLSDLYNEQFF. CDR3 DNA sequence: TGTGCCAGCAGTGAAGCGGGAGGACTCTCGGATCTGTACAATGAGCAGTTCTTC.

This chain joins TRBV14 and TRBJ1-6; D gene ambiguous. Trimming stripped 9 bases from V and 9 bases from J, with 18 bases between. There are 14 residues in the CDR3. The V gene's germline CDR1 is SGHDN and CDR2 FVKESK. In DNA form, the CDR3 reads TGTGCCAGTGCTTTTGGGATTGGGATTTCACCCCTCCACTTT. Its translation is CASAFGIGISPLHF.

The V gene is TRBV25-1, the J gene TRBJ2-5, with 11 bases identical to TRBD2. Germline loops: CDR1 MGHDK, CDR2 SYGVNS. Trimming cost V 6 bases and J 3 bases; bases outside gene matches: 12. This CDR3 comprises 17 residues. The CDR3 coding sequence is TGTGCCAGCAGCTTGGGACTAGCGGTCCTGGAGGAAGAGACCCAGTACTTC. Amino acids: CASSLGLAVLEEETQYF.

J is TRBJ2-7 and V is TRBV6-1; 10 bases align to TRBD2. The CDR3 covers 16 residues. Germline CDR1 reads MNHNS; CDR2 reads SASEGT. J lost 2 bases, V lost 4 bases, and 8 bases had no gene match. CDR3 residues: CASSGILAGRTYEQYF. The CDR3 nucleotides are TGTGCCAGCAGTGGAATACTAGCGGGGAGAACCTACGAGCAGTACTTC.

The V gene is TRBV4-1, the J gene TRBJ2-1; D not resolved. V dropped 1 base and J dropped 6 bases, with 16 bases sitting between them. The germline V gene has CDR1 MGHRA and CDR2 YSYEKL. The CDR3 runs to 16 residues. The CDR3, as DNA: TGCGCCAGCAGCCAAGTGTTAGCACCTACCTCCAATGAGCAGTTCTTC. Translated: CASSQVLAPTSNEQFF.

This clone was observed a single time. The rearrangement uses TRBV27 and TRBJ2-7; TRBD1 aligns across 10 bases. Trimming removed 7 bases from V and 7 bases from J; junction bases left unmatched: 13. CDR3 length: 15 amino acids. Germline CDR1 is MNHEY and CDR2 is SMNVEV (reference sequence). CDR3 region: CASTWTGGPAGEQYF. Here the CDR3 DNA reads TGTGCCAGCACTTGGACAGGGGGACCTGCTGGGGAGCAGTACTTC.

The V call is TRBV11-2, the J call TRBJ1-4; D not certain. Germline CDR1 SGHAT, CDR2 FQNNGV. V dropped 1 base and J dropped 2 bases, with 8 bases sitting between them. The CDR3 sequence is 15 residues long. CDR3 bases: TGTGCCAGCAGCTTAGGTACCATTACTAATGAAAAACTGTTTTTT. It specifies CASSLGTITNEKLFF.

The J gene is TRBJ1-4, the V gene TRBV29-1; D is perhaps TRBD1 (6 bases). Trimming left V 8 bases short and J 3 bases short, with 13 bases between. CDR1 SQVTM and CDR2 ANQGSEA come from the germline V gene. This CDR3 has 13 amino acids. DNA for the CDR3: TGCAGCACGACAGGCGATTCTAATGAAAAACTGTTTTTT. It translates to CSTTGDSNEKLFF.

The V call is TRBV7-9, the J call TRBJ1-4, with unresolved D. CDR3 length: 12 amino acids. Germline V gene data show CDR1 as SEHNR and CDR2 as FQNEAQ (reference sequence). V lost 3 bases and J 12 bases, leaving 11 bases between the germline ends. CDR3 protein: CASSLAGSELFF. CDR3 nucleotides: TGTGCCAGCAGCTTGGCAGGTAGCGAACTGTTTTTT. The full variable domain, in which reference TRBV7-9 and TRBJ1-4 provide the parts outside the CDR3, is DTGVSQNPRHKITKRGQNVTFRCDPISEHNRLYWYRQTLGQGPEFLTYFQNEAQLEKSRLLSDRFSAERPKGSFSTLEIQRTEQGDSAMYLCASSLAGSELFFGSGTQLSVL.

The chain joins TRBV6-5 to TRBJ2-1; D unclear. The germline CDR1 and CDR2 sequences are MNHEY and SVGAGI. CDR3 size: 12 residues. V was clipped by 4 bases and J by 8 bases, with 9 bases between them. The CDR3 sequence: CASSSSVDEQFF. CDR3 coding DNA: TGTGCCAGCAGTTCCTCTGTGGATGAGCAGTTCTTC.

The V call is TRBV9, the J call TRBJ1-6; TRBD1 matches at 9 bases. The CDR3 consists of 15 residues. The V and J ends lost 4 bases and 10 bases, in that order; junction bases with no gene match: 9. CDR1 is SGDLS and CDR2 is YYNGEE in the germline V gene. The DNA of the CDR3 is TGTGCCAGCAGCTCCGGGACAGGGTCTCTATCACCCCTCCACTTT. The encoded protein is CASSSGTGSLSPLHF.

The genes are TRBV28 and TRBJ2-5; D is perhaps TRBD2 (5 bases). The V gene lost 3 bases and the J gene lost 0 bases, with 11 bases spanning the gap. The CDR3 runs 15 residues. Germline values: CDR1 MDHEN, CDR2 SYDVKM. The CDR3 reads CASSFLRTHQETQYF. The CDR3, as DNA: TGTGCCAGCAGTTTTTTGCGGACTCACCAAGAGACCCAGTACTTC.

In its sample, this clone was seen once. The chain employs TRBV6-1 and TRBJ2-7; no clear D gene. This CDR3 is 13 amino acids long. The ends were cut back, 3 bases at V and 5 bases at J, with 11 bases in the middle. Germline V gives CDR1 MNHNS, CDR2 SASEGT. CDR3 sequence (DNA): TGTGCCAGCAGTGAGTTAGGGAATAACGAGCAGTACTTC. It yields the protein CASSELGNNEQYF.

In the case of this clone: The sample contains more than one DNA sequence encoding this CDR3. The chain joins TRBV5-4 to TRBJ2-7; D is uncertain. The V end lost 0 bases, the J end lost 4 bases, and 11 bases lay between the germline ends. Germline CDR1 reads SGHNT; CDR2 reads YYREEE (reference sequence). The CDR3 is 14 amino acids. The CDR3 bases are TGTGCCAGCAGCTTGGGGCTAGACCAATACGAGCAGTACTTC. It codes for CASSLGLDQYEQYF.

The chain uses TRBV7-9 and TRBJ1-1; maybe TRBD1 (5 bases). Trimming left V 2 bases short and J 4 bases short, with 14 bases between. The CDR3 sequence is 15 residues long. Per germline, CDR1 SEHNR and CDR2 FQNEAQ (reference sequence). CDR3 bases: TGTGCCAGCAGCTTATCTCTCGGCGGGGGCACTGAAGCTTTCTTT. This encodes CASSLSLGGGTEAFF.

The gene calls are TRBV7-8 and TRBJ2-2, with D unresolved. CDR1 is SGHVS and CDR2 is FQNEAQ in the germline V gene. Deletions cut 1 base from V and 3 bases from J, with 12 bases between. The CDR3 length is 16 residues. CDR3 loop: CASSLVLNTYTGELFF. The CDR3 DNA reads as TGTGCCAGCAGCTTAGTTCTCAACACCTACACCGGGGAGCTGTTTTTT.

The chain carries TRBV11-2 and TRBJ2-2; 11 bases are shared with TRBD2. Germline V CDR1 and CDR2: SGHAT, FQNNGV. V trimming: 4 bases; J trimming: 7 bases; junction bases outside the gene matches: 5. The CDR3 is 15 residues long. DNA for the CDR3: TGTGCCAGCAGCTCTGGACTAGCGGGCTACGGGGAGCTGTTTTTT. As protein: CASSSGLAGYGELFF.

This clone was seen once. V and J are TRBV4-1 and TRBJ2-1; D gene unclear. The CDR3 runs to 15 residues. V was cut by 6 bases and J by 1 base, with 13 bases left in between. Germline assignment: CDR1 MGHRA and CDR2 YSYEKL. CDR3 amino acids: CASSGFRGSYNEQFF. The CDR3 bases are TGCGCCAGCAGTGGTTTTCGCGGATCCTACAATGAGCAGTTCTTC.

This chain connects TRBV4-3 to TRBJ2-3; tentatively, D is TRBD2 (7 bases). The CDR3 consists of 15 residues. From germline, CDR1 is LGHNA and CDR2 YSLEER. The germline V and J ends were trimmed by 1 base and 6 bases, with 14 bases remaining between them. CDR3 loop: CASSQGRGGLDTQYF. The CDR3 DNA is TGCGCCAGCAGCCAAGGGAGGGGGGGCTTGGATACGCAGTATTTT.

The chain links TRBV5-1 to TRBJ2-7; D not certain. The germline CDR1 and CDR2 sequences are SGHRS and YFSETQ. The ends were cut back, 0 bases at V and 2 bases at J, with 12 bases in the middle. This CDR3 has 15 residues. CDR3 in DNA: TGCGCCAGCAGCTTGGCGCCAGGAAAAACCTACGAGCAGTACTTC. Protein: CASSLAPGKTYEQYF.

The chain carries TRBV2 and TRBJ2-1, with 9 bases aligning to TRBD2. The CDR3 is 14 residues long. Per germline, CDR1 SNHLY and CDR2 FYNNEI. The ends lost 4 bases at V and 9 bases at J; junction bases unmatched: 7. The CDR3 sequence is CASSGGTSMSEQFF. Written as DNA, the CDR3 is TGTGCCAGCAGTGGGGGGACTAGCATGAGTGAGCAGTTCTTC.